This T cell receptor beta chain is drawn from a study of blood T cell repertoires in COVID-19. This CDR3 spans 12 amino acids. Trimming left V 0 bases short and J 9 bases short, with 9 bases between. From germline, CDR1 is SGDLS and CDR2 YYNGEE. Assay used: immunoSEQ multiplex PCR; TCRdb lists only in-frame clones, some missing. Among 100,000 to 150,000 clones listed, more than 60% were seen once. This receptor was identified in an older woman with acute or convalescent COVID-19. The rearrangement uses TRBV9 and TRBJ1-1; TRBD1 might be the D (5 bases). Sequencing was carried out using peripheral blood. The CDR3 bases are TGTGCCAGCAGCGTAGGTGACAGCCAAGCTTTCTTT. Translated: CASSVGDSQAFF.